These 27 T cell receptor beta chains were sequenced from one sample in a study of blood T cell repertoires in COVID-19. Here immunoSEQ multiplex PCR was the method, and the copy in TCRdb shows in-frame clones only, minus some. The sample contains fewer than 15,000 clones, almost 95% of which appear only once. Sequencing was performed on peripheral blood. The receptors stem from a human donor with active COVID-19. The donor label of this sample is uncertain.

The rearrangement joins TRBV2 to TRBJ2-7; D is possibly TRBD1 (5 bases). This CDR3 has 15 amino acids. Germline CDR1 reads SNHLY; CDR2 reads FYNNEI. Trimming stripped 3 bases from V and 2 bases from J, with 14 bases between. In DNA form, the CDR3 reads TGTGCCAGCAGTGAGGAGACAGCCTATGCCTACGAGCAGTACTTC. It encodes CASSEETAYAYEQYF.

This chain uses TRBV5-4 with TRBJ2-7; TRBD1 matches 10 bases. The CDR3 consists of 14 residues. Germline CDR1 is SGHNT and CDR2 is YYREEE (reference sequence). The V gene end was trimmed by 3 bases and the J gene end by 2 bases; junction bases not matched to a gene: 2. The CDR3 coding sequence is TGTGCCAGCAGCTCTGGGACAGGGGCCTACGAGCAGTACTTC. Protein: CASSSGTGAYEQYF.

This clone was observed a single time. The CDR3 protein is CASSVSGYEQYF. DNA of the CDR3: TGTGCCAGTAGTGTCTCCGGCTACGAGCAGTACTTC. The V and J genes are TRBV19 and TRBJ2-7; D not resolved. Germline V lookup: CDR1 LNHDA, CDR2 SQIVND (reference sequence). V shed 5 bases and J shed 3 bases, with 8 bases lying between them. The CDR3 is 12 residues long.

The chain joins TRBV7-6 to TRBJ1-5, with 9 bases matching TRBD1. V shed 0 bases and J 4 bases; nucleotides not matched to a gene: 1. This CDR3 spans 15 amino acids. Germline assignment: CDR1 SGHVS and CDR2 FNYEAQ. The CDR3 DNA follows: TGTGCCAGCAGCTTAGCAGGGACAGGGAATCAGCCCCAGCATTTT. It encodes CASSLAGTGNQPQHF.

The chain combines TRBV30 with TRBJ1-2; D is undetermined. V dropped 4 bases and J dropped 7 bases, with 13 bases sitting between them. Germline CDR1 reads GTSNPN; CDR2 reads SVGIG (reference sequence). The CDR3 has 12 amino acids. The DNA for the CDR3 is TGTGCCTGGACCGGGAGTGGATCTGGCTACACCTTC. Translating it yields CAWTGSGSGYTF.

The chain links TRBV7-9 to TRBJ1-6; 7 bases are a match to TRBD1. This CDR3 spans 14 amino acids. Per the germline V gene, CDR1 is SEHNR and CDR2 is FQNEAQ (reference sequence). Trimming took 6 bases from V and 6 from J; bases not matched to a gene: 5. CDR3 protein: CASRMTGFNSPLHF. In nucleotides, the CDR3 is TGTGCCAGCAGGATGACAGGGTTTAATTCACCCCTCCACTTT.

This chain connects TRBV12-3 or TRBV12-4 to TRBJ1-1, with unresolved D. V lost 2 bases to trimming and J lost 1 base, with 5 bases between them. The CDR3 length is 13 residues. The CDR3 sequence: CASSLTGNTEAFF. The CDR3 DNA sequence: TGTGCCAGCAGTTTAACCGGGAACACTGAAGCTTTCTTT.

The CDR3 bases are TGTGCCAGCAGTTTGTTCGCGGGACTAGACACAGATACGCAGTATTTT. It encodes CASSLFAGLDTDTQYF. The gene calls are TRBV27 and TRBJ2-3; TRBD2 agrees at 8 bases. Trimming at V came to 3 bases and at J to 2 bases, leaving 7 bases not matched to a gene. Looked up from germline, CDR1 is MNHEY and CDR2 is SMNVEV (reference sequence). The CDR3 length is 16 residues.

The V and J genes are TRBV7-2 and TRBJ2-5, with 14 positions matching TRBD2. CDR3 size: 18 residues. Germline V lookup: CDR1 SGHTA, CDR2 FQGNSA. V gave up 4 bases and J gave up 4 bases; unmatched junction bases: 11. CDR3 sequence reads: CASSSVTSGGAEGETQYF. CDR3 coding DNA: TGTGCCAGCAGCTCTGTGACTAGCGGGGGGGCGGAGGGAGAGACCCAGTACTTC.

The V and J genes are TRBV20-1 and TRBJ2-7; 7 nucleotides agree with TRBD2. Germline V CDR1 and CDR2: DFQATT, SNEGSKA (reference sequence). The CDR3 is 14 amino acids. The V gene end was trimmed by 3 bases and the J gene end by 2 bases; junction bases not matched to a gene: 7. CDR3 coding DNA: TGCAGTGCTAGTACCGGGACTACTCCCTACGAGCAGTACTTC. It codes for CSASTGTTPYEQYF.

The CDR3 is CASSLRPPRQGSSYEQYF. CDR3 in DNA: TGTGCCAGCAGTTTAAGGCCCCCCCGACAGGGGAGCTCCTACGAGCAGTACTTC. The rearrangement uses TRBV27 and TRBJ2-7, with 8 bases aligning to TRBD1. In germline, CDR1 is MNHEY, CDR2 SMNVEV (reference sequence). J gave up 0 bases and V 2 bases, and 12 bases lay outside the gene matches. The CDR3 is made up of 18 amino acids.

V is TRBV18 and J is TRBJ1-2, with D hard to call. The CDR3 is made up of 15 amino acids. The germline V and J ends were trimmed by 4 bases and 6 bases, with 18 bases remaining between them. The germline CDR1 and CDR2 sequences are KGHSH and LQKENI. This chain's CDR3 is CASSQDLTQPDGYTF. The CDR3 bases are TGTGCCAGCTCACAGGATCTGACACAGCCCGATGGCTACACCTTC. The full variable domain, completed using reference TRBV18 and TRBJ1-2, is NAGVMQNPRHLVRRRGQEARLRCSPMKGHSHVYWYRQLPEEGLKFMVYLQKENIIDESGMPKERFSAEFPKEGPSILRIQQVVRGDSAAYFCASSQDLTQPDGYTFGSGTRLTVV.

The chain couples TRBV5-1 to TRBJ2-5, with D uncertain. The CDR3 contains 15 residues. Germline-derived CDR1 and CDR2 are SGHRS and YFSETQ. V was pared by 6 bases and J by 2 bases, with 17 bases between. The DNA of the CDR3 is TGCGCCAGCAAGGTCTCCACCCTGAGGCAAGAGACCCAGTACTTC. It encodes CASKVSTLRQETQYF.

This chain links TRBV4-1 with TRBJ2-7; D possibly corresponds to TRBD1 (6 bases). The germline gives CDR1 MGHRA, CDR2 YSYEKL. The V end lost 0 bases, the J end lost 4 bases, and 19 bases lay between the germline ends. The CDR3 extends over 17 amino acids. The CDR3 here is CASSQDSGRRRGYEQYF. CDR3 sequence (DNA): TGCGCCAGCAGCCAAGATTCAGGTCGTCGTAGGGGGTACGAGCAGTACTTC.

The chain employs TRBV9 and TRBJ2-2, with TRBD2 matching 12 bases. After removal of 3 bases from V and 7 bases from J, the junction contained 7 bases not matched to a gene. The CDR3 is 16 amino acids. Germline lookup yields CDR1 SGDLS and CDR2 YYNGEE. CDR3 sequence (DNA): TGTGCCAGCAGCGGACGGACTAGCGGGATCGTCGGGGAGCTGTTTTTT. This sequence encodes CASSGRTSGIVGELFF.

The chain recombines TRBV30 with TRBJ2-3, with D unclear. Trimming cost V 0 bases and J 5 bases, with 6 bases left between them. Germline-derived CDR1 and CDR2 are GTSNPN and SVGIG (reference sequence). The CDR3 is 12 amino acids. Written as DNA, the CDR3 is TGTGCCTGGAGTGTACTTGGAGATACGCAGTATTTT. This translates into CAWSVLGDTQYF.

This chain joins TRBV13 and TRBJ2-5, with D tentatively TRBD1 (6 bases). Trimming left V 6 bases short and J 0 bases short, with 8 bases between. The CDR3 runs 13 residues. The germline V gene encodes CDR1 PRHDT and CDR2 FYEKMQ (reference sequence). The CDR3 coding sequence is TGTGCCAGCAGACGGACAGACCAAGAGACCCAGTACTTC. This gives the protein CASRRTDQETQYF.

In DNA, the CDR3 is TGCGCCAGCAGCTTGGGAGGGAGTACCTACGAGCAGTACTTC. Amino acids: CASSLGGSTYEQYF. The chain has TRBV5-1 and TRBJ2-7, with D perhaps TRBD2 (5 bases). Trimming took off 0 bases at V and 2 bases at J, with 9 bases between the two ends. Looked up from germline, CDR1 is SGHRS and CDR2 is YFSETQ. The length of the CDR3 is 14 residues. Based on the CDR3 plus reference TRBV5-1 and TRBJ2-7, the full variable domain is KAGVTQTPRYLIKTRGQQVTLSCSPISGHRSVSWYQQTPGQGLQFLFEYFSETQRNKGNFPGRFSGRQFSNSRSEMNVSTLELGDSALYLCASSLGGSTYEQYFGPGTRLTVT.

J is TRBJ2-7 and V is TRBV21-1; the table's D call, TRBD1, has no DNA check behind it. TRBV21-1 is a pseudogene. CDR3 length equals 14 residues. Written as DNA, the CDR3 is TGTGCCAGCAGCTGCCGGGACATCTTATACGAGCAGTACTTC. This codes for CASSCRDILYEQYF.

J is TRBJ2-7 and V is TRBV7-8; TRBD2 matches 12 bases. The CDR3 loop spans 16 amino acids. Germline lookup yields CDR1 SGHVS and CDR2 FQNEAQ. V was clipped by 5 bases and J by 2 bases; unmatched bases: 7. CDR3 in amino acids: CASSGGTSGLPYEQYF. The CDR3 DNA sequence: TGTGCCAGCAGCGGAGGGACTAGCGGGCTCCCCTACGAGCAGTACTTC.

The chain joins TRBV18 to TRBJ1-2, with TRBD1 identical over 7 bases. The ends lost 6 bases at V and 0 bases at J; junction bases unmatched: 10. This CDR3 spans 16 amino acids. The germline CDR1 and CDR2 sequences are KGHSH and LQKENI. The CDR3 protein is CASSLGQALANYGYTF. The CDR3 DNA sequence: TGTGCCAGCTCCCTCGGACAGGCTTTAGCTAACTATGGCTACACCTTC.

This clone was counted only a few times. The rearrangement links TRBV4-1 to TRBJ1-5; 8 bases are a match to TRBD1. CDR1 is MGHRA, CDR2 YSYEKL, per germline. The junction had 9 bases not matched to a gene; V was cut back by 2 bases and J by 6 bases. There are 16 residues in the CDR3. The CDR3 sequence is CASSQTPFRGPQPQHF. The CDR3 region has the DNA TGCGCCAGCAGCCAAACCCCCTTCAGGGGGCCTCAGCCCCAGCATTTT.

This clone occurred once. The rearrangement links TRBV2 to TRBJ1-4; 7 nucleotides agree with TRBD1. This CDR3 has 17 residues. V shed 6 bases, J shed 3 bases, and the junction held 13 bases outside the gene matches. CDR1 and CDR2 (germline): SNHLY, FYNNEI. CDR3 amino acids: CASRDVTPGTANEKLFF. DNA of the CDR3: TGTGCCAGCAGAGATGTCACACCCGGGACAGCTAATGAAAAACTGTTTTTT.

The chain carries TRBV5-6 and TRBJ1-1; D gene uncertain. CDR1 is SGHDT and CDR2 is YYEEEE in the germline V gene. V was trimmed by 1 base and J by 5 bases, leaving 9 bases between them. The length of the CDR3 is 13 residues. CDR3 sequence (DNA): TGTGCCAGCAGCTTGAGTGGGGAGACTGAAGCTTTCTTT. Protein: CASSLSGETEAFF.

V and J are TRBV19 and TRBJ2-7; no clear D gene. The CDR3 contains 14 residues. The germline V gene has CDR1 LNHDA and CDR2 SQIVND (reference sequence). The V end lost 3 bases, the J end lost 0 bases, and 9 bases lay between the germline ends. CDR3 amino acids: CASSIGSVSYEQYF. Here the CDR3 DNA reads TGTGCCAGTAGTATCGGGTCAGTCTCCTACGAGCAGTACTTC.

This clone appeared once. The chain recombines TRBV3-1 (or the pseudogene TRBV3-2) with TRBJ2-4; 9 bases line up with TRBD2. Germline-derived CDR1 and CDR2 are LGHDT and YNNKEL (reference sequence). This CDR3 has 18 amino acids. V was clipped by 0 bases and J by 0 bases; unmatched bases: 6. CDR3 loop: CASSQERVLAGAKNIQYF. The CDR3 DNA is TGTGCCAGCAGCCAAGAGAGAGTACTAGCGGGAGCCAAAAACATTCAGTACTTC.

The chain uses TRBV19 and TRBJ2-7; D remains unclear. Germline V gene lookup returns CDR1 LNHDA and CDR2 SQIVND (reference sequence). This CDR3 is 11 amino acids long. V shed 4 bases and J shed 3 bases, with 4 bases lying between them. The CDR3: CASSTYYEQYF. In nucleotides, the CDR3 is TGTGCCAGTAGTACCTACTACGAGCAGTACTTC.